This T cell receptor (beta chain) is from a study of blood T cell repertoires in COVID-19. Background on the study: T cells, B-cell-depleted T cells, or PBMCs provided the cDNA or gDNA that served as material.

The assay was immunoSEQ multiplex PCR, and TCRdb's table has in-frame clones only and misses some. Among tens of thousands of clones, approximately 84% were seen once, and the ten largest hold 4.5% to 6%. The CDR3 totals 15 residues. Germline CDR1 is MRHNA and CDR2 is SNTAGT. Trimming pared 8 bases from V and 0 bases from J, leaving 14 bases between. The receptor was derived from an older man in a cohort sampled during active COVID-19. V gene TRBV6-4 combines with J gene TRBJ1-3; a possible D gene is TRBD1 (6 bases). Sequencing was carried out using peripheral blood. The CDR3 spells CASRRDTNSGNTIYF. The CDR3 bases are TGTGCCAGCCGAAGGGACACCAACTCTGGAAACACCATATATTTT.